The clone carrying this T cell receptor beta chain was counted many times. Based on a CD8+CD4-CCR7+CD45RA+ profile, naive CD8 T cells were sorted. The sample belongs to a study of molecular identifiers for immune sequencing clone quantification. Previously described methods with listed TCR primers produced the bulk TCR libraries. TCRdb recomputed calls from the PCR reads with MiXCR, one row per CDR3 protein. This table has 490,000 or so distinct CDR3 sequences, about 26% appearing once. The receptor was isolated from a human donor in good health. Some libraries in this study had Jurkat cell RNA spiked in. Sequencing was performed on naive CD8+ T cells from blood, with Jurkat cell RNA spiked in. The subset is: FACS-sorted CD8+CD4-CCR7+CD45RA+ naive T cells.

The CDR3 loop reads CASSGWSFHTDTQYF. The CDR3 DNA reads as TGCGCCAGCAGTGGTTGGAGTTTCCACACAGATACGCAGTATTTT. The chain joins TRBV10-2 to TRBJ2-3; no firm D call. Per the germline V gene, CDR1 is WSHSY and CDR2 is SAAADI. The V end lost 4 bases, the J end lost 2 bases, and 13 bases lay between the germline ends. This CDR3 has 15 residues.